The entry that follows covers one T cell receptor (beta chain) sequence. Its antigen is currently unknown. TCRdb's copy holds only in-frame clones and misses some; the assay was immunoSEQ multiplex PCR. The table has approximately 150,000 clones, 88% seen once. This sample was taken from a study of T cell responses to AZD1222 COVID-19 vaccine. Study results and caveats: Targets within unmutated variant regions were reportedly found for nearly half of spike-specific TCRs.

This receptor was identified in an adult who received the AZD1222 COVID-19 vaccine. The sequenced sample was peripheral blood, obtained 28 days after the second AZD1222 dose.

CDR3 loop: CASSGSKGGNQPQHF. CDR3 sequence (DNA): TGTGCCAGCAGCGGTTCCAAAGGGGGCAATCAGCCCCAGCATTTT. This rearrangement joins TRBV3-1 (or the pseudogene TRBV3-2) to TRBJ1-5; D is possibly TRBD1 (5 bases). The length of the CDR3 is 15 residues. The germline gives CDR1 LGHDT, CDR2 YNNKEL (reference sequence). V was trimmed by 5 bases and J by 2 bases, leaving 13 bases between them.